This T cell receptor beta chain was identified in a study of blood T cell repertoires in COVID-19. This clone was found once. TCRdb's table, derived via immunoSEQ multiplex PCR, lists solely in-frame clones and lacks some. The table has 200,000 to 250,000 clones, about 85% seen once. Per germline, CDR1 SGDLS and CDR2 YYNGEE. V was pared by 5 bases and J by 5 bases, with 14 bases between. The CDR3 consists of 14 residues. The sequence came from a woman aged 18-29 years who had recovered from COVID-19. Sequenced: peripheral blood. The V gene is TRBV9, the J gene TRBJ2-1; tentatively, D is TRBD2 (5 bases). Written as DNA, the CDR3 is TGTGCCAGCAGTCTCGCGGGCCCAAACAATGAGCAGTTCTTC. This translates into CASSLAGPNNEQFF.